Listed here are 17 T cell receptor beta chains from one sample, sequenced in a study of blood T cell repertoires in COVID-19. Assay: immunoSEQ multiplex PCR; the TCRdb copy retains only in-frame clones and omits some. The repertoire holds 95,000 or so clones, with around 87% as singletons. What was sequenced was peripheral blood. The receptors were sampled from a human donor in a cohort sampled during active COVID-19.

The genes are TRBV29-1 and TRBJ2-7; 9 bases line up with TRBD2. Germline V gene lookup returns CDR1 SQVTM and CDR2 ANQGSEA. The V and J ends lost 5 bases and 3 bases, in that order; junction bases with no gene match: 5. The CDR3 runs 13 residues. The CDR3 nucleotides are TGCAGCGTTCGGCTAGCGGGGATCTACGAGCAGTACTTC. Amino acid sequence: CSVRLAGIYEQYF.

J is TRBJ1-6 and V is TRBV27; 8 nucleotides align to TRBD1. Germline V lookup: CDR1 MNHEY, CDR2 SMNVEV (reference sequence). CDR3 size: 14 residues. Trimming removed 6 bases from V and 9 bases from J; junction bases left unmatched: 7. The CDR3: CASRIQGAGSPLHF. The CDR3 DNA follows: TGTGCCAGCAGAATCCAGGGGGCAGGTTCACCCCTCCACTTT.

The chain carries TRBV20-1 and TRBJ2-3, with 14 bases lining up with TRBD2. V dropped 3 bases and J dropped 6; count of bases not matched to a gene: 5. The CDR3 is made up of 15 amino acids. Germline assignment: CDR1 DFQATT and CDR2 SNEGSKA (reference sequence). Written as DNA, the CDR3 is TGCAGTGCTAGTAGACTAGCGGGGGGGCTTGATACGCAGTATTTT. It specifies CSASRLAGGLDTQYF.

This clone was recorded a few times. The rearrangement links TRBV19 to TRBJ1-5, with 7 positions matching TRBD1. CDR3 length equals 14 residues. The V gene's germline CDR1 is LNHDA and CDR2 SQIVND (reference sequence). The ends lost 6 bases at V and 0 bases at J; junction bases unmatched: 2. The CDR3 loop reads CASSGTASNQPQHF. The DNA for the CDR3 is TGTGCCAGTAGCGGGACAGCTAGCAATCAGCCCCAGCATTTT.

The rearrangement links TRBV12-3 or TRBV12-4 to TRBJ1-1, with 8 bases matching TRBD1. The trim removed 5 bases at V and 5 bases at J, leaving 4 bases unmatched. The CDR3 extends over 13 amino acids. As DNA, the CDR3 is TGTGCCAGCAGTCGGACAGGGTTAACTGAAGCTTTCTTT. Its translation: CASSRTGLTEAFF.

This clone was recorded a few times. This chain uses TRBV6-6 with TRBJ2-1, with 8 positions matching TRBD2. CDR1 and CDR2 from the germline V gene are MNHNY and SVGAGI (reference sequence). The CDR3 covers 16 residues. V dropped 7 bases and J dropped 3; count of bases not matched to a gene: 11. This CDR3 reads CASNGGAGGNYNEQFF. The DNA for the CDR3 is TGTGCCAGCAACGGTGGTGCGGGGGGAAACTACAATGAGCAGTTCTTC.

The rearrangement uses TRBV5-1 and TRBJ1-6, with D unclear. The CDR3 loop spans 14 amino acids. V was shortened by 0 bases and J by 6 bases, with 7 bases between the two germline ends. Per germline, CDR1 SGHRS and CDR2 YFSETQ. The CDR3 bases are TGCGCCAGCAGCTTGGCCACTGCTAATTCACCCCTCCACTTT. Translating it yields CASSLATANSPLHF.

V is TRBV5-1 and J is TRBJ1-1; D remains ambiguous. V dropped 0 bases and J dropped 1 base, with 7 bases sitting between them. The CDR3 is 14 amino acids. Germline V lookup: CDR1 SGHRS, CDR2 YFSETQ. CDR3 coding DNA: TGCGCCAGCAGCTTGGGAGGGCCGAACACTGAAGCTTTCTTT. It translates to CASSLGGPNTEAFF.

The chain couples TRBV19 to TRBJ1-1; unclear D gene. This CDR3 has 15 residues. Trimming took off 6 bases at V and 0 bases at J, with 14 bases between the two ends. Germline CDR1 reads LNHDA; CDR2 reads SQIVND (reference sequence). The CDR3 reads CASRADWFMNTEAFF. The DNA for the CDR3 is TGTGCCAGTAGGGCAGACTGGTTCATGAACACTGAAGCTTTCTTT.

The V call is TRBV5-1, the J call TRBJ2-6; D is possibly TRBD1 (5 bases). V lost 4 bases, J lost 1 base, and 9 bases lay in between. The CDR3 extends over 15 amino acids. Per germline, CDR1 SGHRS and CDR2 YFSETQ. The DNA of the CDR3 is TGCGCCAGCAGCGTCCGACAGTCTGGGGCCAACGTCCTGACTTTC. Its translation is CASSVRQSGANVLTF.

With regard to this clone: Other DNA sequences of this sample code for an identical CDR3. The V and J genes are TRBV7-9 and TRBJ2-5, with TRBD2 matching 8 bases. CDR1 is SEHNR, CDR2 FQNEAQ, per germline (reference sequence). The length of the CDR3 is 13 residues. V shed 5 bases and J 5 bases; nucleotides not matched to a gene: 4. The CDR3 DNA sequence: TGTGCCAGCAGCCTTAGCGGGGTGGAGACCCAGTACTTC. Translation: CASSLSGVETQYF.

The V gene is TRBV19, the J gene TRBJ1-6; D is unresolved. Germline CDR1 and CDR2: LNHDA and SQIVND (reference sequence). The V gene lost 5 bases and the J gene lost 9 bases, with 20 bases spanning the gap. The CDR3 has 16 residues. CDR3 in amino acids: CASSLRVLAEFSPLHF. In DNA form, the CDR3 reads TGTGCCAGTAGTCTACGGGTCCTGGCGGAATTTTCACCCCTCCACTTT.

J is TRBJ2-5 and V is TRBV4-1; TRBD1 agrees at 8 bases. The CDR3 sequence is 16 residues long. The V and J ends lost 1 base and 1 base, in that order; junction bases with no gene match: 5. Germline CDR1 reads MGHRA; CDR2 reads YSYEKL. The CDR3 reads CASSQAQGAFQETQYF. CDR3 sequence (DNA): TGCGCCAGCAGCCAAGCCCAGGGGGCCTTCCAAGAGACCCAGTACTTC.

This chain uses TRBV7-3 with TRBJ1-6; 11 nucleotides agree with TRBD1. Germline loops: CDR1 SGHTA, CDR2 FQGTGA. CDR3 length: 14 amino acids. J lost 10 bases, V lost 4 bases, and 3 bases had no gene match. CDR3 region: CASSSGTGGSPLHF. The CDR3 DNA follows: TGTGCCAGCAGCTCCGGGACAGGGGGATCACCCCTCCACTTT.

This clone occurred a few times. The V gene is TRBV5-1, the J gene TRBJ1-1; the D gene is possibly TRBD1 (6 bases). V was shortened by 5 bases and J by 4 bases, with 24 bases between the two germline ends. Per germline, CDR1 SGHRS and CDR2 YFSETQ. This CDR3 has 17 residues. CDR3: CASRWGGDRVTGTEAFF. CDR3 nucleotides: TGCGCCAGCAGGTGGGGGGGCGACCGGGTAACGGGCACTGAAGCTTTCTTT.

The V call is TRBV19, the J call TRBJ2-1; perhaps TRBD1 as D (6 bases). Germline CDR1 is LNHDA and CDR2 is SQIVND (reference sequence). This CDR3 is built from 14 residues. With 6 bases removed from V and 8 bases from J, the gap between germline ends came to 17 bases. CDR3 nucleotide sequence: TGTGCCAGTAGGGGAAGAGGGGGTTCACATGAGCAGTTCTTC. This sequence encodes CASRGRGGSHEQFF.

The J gene is TRBJ2-5, the V gene TRBV7-2; D may be TRBD2 (5 bases). V shed 3 bases and J shed 5 bases, with 13 bases lying between them. The CDR3 spans 14 residues. Germline loops: CDR1 SGHTA, CDR2 FQGNSA. The CDR3 coding sequence is TGTGCCAGCAGCTTGGGAGCGGTAGGGGAGACCCAGTACTTC. Protein product: CASSLGAVGETQYF.